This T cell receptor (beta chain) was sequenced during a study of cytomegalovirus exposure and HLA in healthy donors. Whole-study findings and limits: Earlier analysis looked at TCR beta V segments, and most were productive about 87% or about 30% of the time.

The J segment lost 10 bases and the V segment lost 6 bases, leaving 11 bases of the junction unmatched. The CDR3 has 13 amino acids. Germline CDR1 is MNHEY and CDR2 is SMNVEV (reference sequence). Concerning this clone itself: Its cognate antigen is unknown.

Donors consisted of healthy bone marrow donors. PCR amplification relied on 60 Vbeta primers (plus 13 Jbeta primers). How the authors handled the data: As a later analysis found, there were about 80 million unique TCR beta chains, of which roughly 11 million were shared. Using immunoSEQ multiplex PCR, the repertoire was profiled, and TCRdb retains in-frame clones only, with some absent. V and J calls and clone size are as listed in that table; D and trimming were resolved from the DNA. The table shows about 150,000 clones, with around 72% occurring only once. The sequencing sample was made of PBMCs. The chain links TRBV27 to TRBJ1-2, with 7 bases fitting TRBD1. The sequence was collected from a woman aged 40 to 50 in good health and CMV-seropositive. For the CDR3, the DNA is TGTGCCAGCAGCAACCGACAGGGACGGTCCTACACCTTC. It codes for CASSNRQGRSYTF.